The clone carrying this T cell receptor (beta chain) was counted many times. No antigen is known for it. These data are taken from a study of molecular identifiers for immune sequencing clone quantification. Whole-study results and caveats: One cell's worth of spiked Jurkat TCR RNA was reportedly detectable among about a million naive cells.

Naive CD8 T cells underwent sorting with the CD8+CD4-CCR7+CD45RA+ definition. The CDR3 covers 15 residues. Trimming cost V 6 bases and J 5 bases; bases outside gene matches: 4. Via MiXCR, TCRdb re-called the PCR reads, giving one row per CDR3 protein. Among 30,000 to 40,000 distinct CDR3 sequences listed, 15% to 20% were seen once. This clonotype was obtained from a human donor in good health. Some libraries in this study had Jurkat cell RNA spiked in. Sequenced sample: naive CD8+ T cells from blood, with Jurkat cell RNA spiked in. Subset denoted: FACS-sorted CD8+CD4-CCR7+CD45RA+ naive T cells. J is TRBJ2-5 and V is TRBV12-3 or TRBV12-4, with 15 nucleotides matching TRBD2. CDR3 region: CASSGLAGGLETQYF. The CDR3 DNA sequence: TGTGCCAGCAGCGGACTAGCGGGGGGGCTGGAGACCCAGTACTTC.